This T cell receptor beta chain was recorded in a study of CD8 T cells in ankylosing spondylitis (dated by TCRdb to about 2017). As for the study more broadly: T cell receptor beta repertoires were profiled in healthy donors and ankylosing spondylitis patients so that disease-linked TCR variants could be found. Peripheral blood was sampled, and synovial fluid was additionally collected from ankylosing spondylitis patients. The whole study cohort included over 85 healthy donors and around 24 ankylosing spondylitis patients. Beyond this particular receptor, the publication reports: In peripheral blood, the disease-linked clones were found at relatively low frequencies and had a CD8+ phenotype. Some TCR beta motif variants had previously been reported in synovial fluid and blood of reactive arthritis patients, which suggested common disease-initiation mechanisms. The disease-linked clones were reported to be significantly enriched in matched synovial fluid samples from ankylosing spondylitis patients. A TCR beta motif made up of several highly homologous amino acid variants appeared to be characteristic of blood from ankylosing spondylitis patients.

Many counts were recorded for this clonotype. The specificity of this receptor is unknown. No much larger clone exists at a distance of one base, and base qualities are not known. From cysteine to phenylalanine, the CDR3 is 15 amino acids long. The entry retains the CDR3 DNA only, 45 bases that are in frame from base 1. The germline V gene sets CDR1 to MNHNS and CDR2 to SASEGT. V drops 6 bases and J drops 3 bases, leaving 15 bases in between. The listed sequencing device is Illumina HiSeq 2500. TCR beta libraries were prepared by quantitative 5'-RACE with molecular barcodes. On the authors' methods: A new computational method based on a probabilistic model of VDJ rearrangement was used to identify disease-linked TCR variants. TCRdb reprocessed the public reads (quality trimming at Q25 with fastp, clone calling with MiXCR) and kept in-frame beta chains. Every entry covers one CDR3 protein and lists the most common genes and DNA from its rows. Clone size and V and J calls follow TCRdb, not the original study. Recorded for this sample are 250,000 to 400,000 distinct CDR3 sequences; 11% of them occurred a single time. The top ten clonotypes cover about 10% of the sample.

Sample: blood, either unsorted or a sorted T cell fraction (not recorded which). The sequence came from a female donor with ankylosing spondylitis or in good health (not recorded which). The sequence links TRBV6-1 to TRBJ2-1; the D gene cannot be named for sure. CDR3 loop: CASRTRRGSYNEQFF. The DNA sequence is as follows: TGTGCCAGCAGGACCCGGAGAGGAAGCTACAATGAGCAGTTCTTC.